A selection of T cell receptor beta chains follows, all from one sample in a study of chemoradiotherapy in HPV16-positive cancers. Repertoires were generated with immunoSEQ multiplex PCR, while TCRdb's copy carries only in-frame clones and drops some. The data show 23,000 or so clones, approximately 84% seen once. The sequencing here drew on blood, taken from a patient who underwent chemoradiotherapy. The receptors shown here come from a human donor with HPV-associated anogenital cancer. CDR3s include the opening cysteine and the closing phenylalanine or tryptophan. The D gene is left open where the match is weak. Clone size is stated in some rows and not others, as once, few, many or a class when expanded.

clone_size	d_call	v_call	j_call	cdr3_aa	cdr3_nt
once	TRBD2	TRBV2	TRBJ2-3	CASSMGGPRTDTQYF	TGTGCCAGCAGCATGGGAGGGCCCCGTACAGATACGCAGTATTTT
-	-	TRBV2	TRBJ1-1	CASNGDGFEAFF	TGTGCCAGCAACGGGGATGGGTTTGAAGCTTTCTTT
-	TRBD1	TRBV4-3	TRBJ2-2	CASSRYGTVNVGELFF	TGCGCCAGCAGCCGTTACGGGACAGTCAACGTCGGGGAGCTGTTTTTT
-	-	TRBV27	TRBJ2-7	CASRPSVSSYEQYF	TGTGCCAGCAGGCCGAGCGTGAGCTCCTACGAGCAGTACTTC
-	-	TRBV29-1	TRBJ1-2	CSVGVSTDYGYTF	TGCAGCGTTGGGGTCTCCACAGACTATGGCTACACCTTC
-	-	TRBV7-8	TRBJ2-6	CASDSTLGLYRANVLTF	TGTGCCAGCGATTCTACCCTGGGGCTCTATAGGGCCAACGTCCTGACTTTC
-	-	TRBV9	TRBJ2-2	CASSAPSRELFF	TGTGCCAGCAGCGCCCCAAGCCGGGAGCTGTTTTTT
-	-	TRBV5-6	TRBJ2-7	CASSRGPGLTMYEQYF	TGTGCCAGCAGCCGGGGACCGGGACTGACTATGTACGAGCAGTACTTC
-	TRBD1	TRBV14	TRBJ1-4	CASSQGLTGVREKLFF	TGTGCCAGCAGCCAGGGCTTGACAGGGGTTCGTGAAAAACTGTTTTTT
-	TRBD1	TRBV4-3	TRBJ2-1	CASSQEDRDGSNEQFF	TGCGCCAGCAGCCAAGAGGACAGGGATGGTTCCAATGAGCAGTTCTTC
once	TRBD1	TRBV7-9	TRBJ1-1	CASGERQGGEAFF	TGTGCCAGCGGGGAAAGACAGGGGGGTGAAGCTTTCTTT
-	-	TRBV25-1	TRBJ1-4	CASSPTHENEKLFF	TGTGCCAGCAGCCCCACCCACGAAAATGAAAAACTGTTTTTT
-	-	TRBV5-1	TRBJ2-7	CASSLEGSPYEQYF	TGCGCCAGCAGCTTGGAAGGCAGCCCCTACGAGCAGTACTTC
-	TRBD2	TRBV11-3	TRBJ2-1	CASSLAGGVLNEQFF	TGTGCCAGCAGCTTAGCGGGAGGGGTCCTAAATGAGCAGTTCTTC
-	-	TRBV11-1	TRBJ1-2	CASSPPPPRTQGGYTF	TGTGCCAGCAGCCCGCCACCACCTCGGACCCAGGGCGGCTACACCTTC
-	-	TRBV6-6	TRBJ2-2	CASSRAGELFF	TGTGCCAGCAGTCGGGCCGGGGAGCTGTTTTTT
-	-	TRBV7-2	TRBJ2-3	CASSLESIGGTQYF	TGTGCCAGCAGCTTAGAGTCGATAGGTGGTACGCAGTATTTT
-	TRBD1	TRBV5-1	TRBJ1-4	CASSLGQGAPNEKLFF	TGCGCCAGCAGCCTGGGACAGGGGGCTCCTAATGAAAAACTGTTTTTT